The T cell receptor (beta chain) described here comes from a study of blood T cell repertoires in COVID-19. The CDR3 loop spans 15 amino acids. CDR1 is LGHDT and CDR2 is YNNKEL in the germline V gene (reference sequence). Trimming stripped 8 bases from V and 8 bases from J, with 21 bases between. Cohorts were determined from participant-reported clinical history. Resolution of symptoms, clearance, or two negative PCRs was present in recovered Cohort 3 donors. Libraries were prepared by immunoSEQ multiplex PCR; TCRdb keeps only in-frame clonotypes and omits some of them. This sample has roughly 300,000 clones, with roughly 85% found just once.

This rearrangement joins TRBV3-1 (or the pseudogene TRBV3-2) to TRBJ1-4; perhaps TRBD1 as D (5 bases). The source is a woman between 50 and 59 years old who had recovered from COVID-19. The sample comprised PBMCs or T cells enriched from blood (not recorded which). The CDR3 DNA follows: TGTGCCAGCTCCGGCCAGGGAGGTAGAAGGGAAAAACTGTTTTTT. It encodes CASSGQGGRREKLFF.